Listed below are T cell receptor beta chains from one sample, sequenced in a study of cytomegalovirus exposure and HLA in healthy donors. This table comes from immunoSEQ multiplex PCR, and its TCRdb copy is limited to in-frame clones, with some not included. Altogether over 150,000 clones are present, around three quarters being singletons, with the ten largest covering 2% to 2.5%. The material sequenced was PBMCs. These receptors were collected from a man aged 50 to 59 in good health and CMV-seropositive. Each CDR3 is given with its conserved first and last residue. The order of the fields is V gene, D gene, clone size, J gene, CDR3 DNA, CDR3 protein. D genes are given only for firm matches. Not every row has a clone size; where given, it reads once, few, many or a size class.

v_gene: TRBV9; d_gene: .; abundance: .; j_gene: TRBJ2-3; CDR3nt: TGTGCCAGCAGCGTGCTAGCAGATACGCAGTATTTT; CDR3aa: CASSVLADTQYF
v_gene: TRBV7-2; d_gene: .; abundance: .; j_gene: TRBJ2-3; CDR3nt: TGTGCCAGCAGCTATCCAGAGGGGGGGCCGGGCACAGATACGCAGTATTTT; CDR3aa: CASSYPEGGPGTDTQYF
v_gene: TRBV5-1; d_gene: TRBD2; abundance: .; j_gene: TRBJ2-1; CDR3nt: TGCGCCAGCAGCTCGGGACTAGATCTTGAGCAGTTCTTC; CDR3aa: CASSSGLDLEQFF
v_gene: TRBV7-9; d_gene: TRBD1; abundance: .; j_gene: TRBJ2-7; CDR3nt: TGTGCCAGCAGCCGACCCAACAGGGGCTCCTACGAGCAGTACTTC; CDR3aa: CASSRPNRGSYEQYF
v_gene: TRBV29-1; d_gene: .; abundance: .; j_gene: TRBJ1-1; CDR3nt: TGCAGCGTTTATGAGCGGAACACTGAAGCTTTCTTT; CDR3aa: CSVYERNTEAFF
v_gene: TRBV7-2; d_gene: TRBD2; abundance: .; j_gene: TRBJ2-1; CDR3nt: TGTGCCAGCAGCCCTAGCGGGATCTACAATGAGCAGTTCTTC; CDR3aa: CASSPSGIYNEQFF
v_gene: TRBV7-9; d_gene: TRBD2; abundance: .; j_gene: TRBJ2-5; CDR3nt: TGTGCCAGCAGCCCGGGACTAGCGGGGGGGCATCAGTACTTC; CDR3aa: CASSPGLAGGHQYF
v_gene: TRBV5-1; d_gene: .; abundance: .; j_gene: TRBJ1-2; CDR3nt: TGCGCCAGCAGCGAGGGGACAACGTCAGAGCCCATCTATGGCTACACCTTC; CDR3aa: CASSEGTTSEPIYGYTF
v_gene: TRBV5-1; d_gene: .; abundance: .; j_gene: TRBJ1-2; CDR3nt: TGCGCCAGCAGCTTGGTAGCTGATGCGGCAGATTATGGCTACACCTTC; CDR3aa: CASSLVADAADYGYTF
v_gene: TRBV5-5; d_gene: TRBD1; abundance: .; j_gene: TRBJ1-1; CDR3nt: TGTGCCAGCAGCCCGGGACAGGGGGCGCTTAGAAGTGAGGCTTTCTTT; CDR3aa: CASSPGQGALRSEAFF
v_gene: TRBV27; d_gene: .; abundance: .; j_gene: TRBJ1-1; CDR3nt: TGTGCCAGCAGTTTCAGGGTGACCGGGTCGACTGAAGCTTTCTTT; CDR3aa: CASSFRVTGSTEAFF
v_gene: TRBV7-9; d_gene: .; abundance: .; j_gene: TRBJ1-3; CDR3nt: TGTGCCAGCAGCCCCGGGTCTGGAAACACCATATATTTT; CDR3aa: CASSPGSGNTIYF
v_gene: TRBV29-1; d_gene: TRBD2; abundance: .; j_gene: TRBJ2-7; CDR3nt: TGCAGCGTTGACACGGGGGGGCACGAGCAGTACTTC; CDR3aa: CSVDTGGHEQYF
v_gene: TRBV27; d_gene: TRBD2; abundance: .; j_gene: TRBJ2-1; CDR3nt: TGTGCCAGCAGTTTATGGGCGGGGGGGCTCAATGAGCAGTTCTTC; CDR3aa: CASSLWAGGLNEQFF
v_gene: TRBV18; d_gene: .; abundance: once; j_gene: TRBJ2-7; CDR3nt: TGTGCCAGCTCACCAAAAGCCCAGGGCCTTTTCTACTTC; CDR3aa: CASSPKAQGLFYF
v_gene: TRBV5-6; d_gene: .; abundance: .; j_gene: TRBJ1-2; CDR3nt: TGTGCCAGCAGCTTGAGGGGGGGCGCAGGTGGCTACACCTTC; CDR3aa: CASSLRGGAGGYTF
v_gene: TRBV30; d_gene: TRBD2; abundance: .; j_gene: TRBJ2-7; CDR3nt: TGTGCCTGGAGTGTTAGCGGGGGTCAGTCCTACGAGCAGTACTTC; CDR3aa: CAWSVSGGQSYEQYF
v_gene: TRBV9; d_gene: TRBD1; abundance: .; j_gene: TRBJ1-6; CDR3nt: TGTGCCAGCAGCGCCAGGGACAGGGCTAATTCACCCCTCCACTTT; CDR3aa: CASSARDRANSPLHF
v_gene: TRBV11-3; d_gene: .; abundance: .; j_gene: TRBJ2-7; CDR3nt: TGTGCCAGCAGCTTAGATCTTAGGGGCGAGCAGTACTTC; CDR3aa: CASSLDLRGEQYF
v_gene: TRBV29-1; d_gene: TRBD2; abundance: .; j_gene: TRBJ2-7; CDR3nt: TGCAGCGGGGGGAGGGGCGGTGAGCAGTACTTC; CDR3aa: CSGGRGGEQYF
v_gene: TRBV6-5; d_gene: .; abundance: .; j_gene: TRBJ1-1; CDR3nt: TGTGCCAGCAAACAGAACACTGAAGCTTTCTTT; CDR3aa: CASKQNTEAFF
v_gene: TRBV5-1; d_gene: .; abundance: .; j_gene: TRBJ2-7; CDR3nt: TGCGCCAGCAGCTTGGTTGGACAAGCCCCCGAGCAGTACTTC; CDR3aa: CASSLVGQAPEQYF
v_gene: TRBV6-6; d_gene: .; abundance: .; j_gene: TRBJ2-5; CDR3nt: TGTGCCAGCAGTTACTCCGCCGGGGAGGCACAAGAGACCCAGTACTTC; CDR3aa: CASSYSAGEAQETQYF
v_gene: TRBV5-8; d_gene: .; abundance: .; j_gene: TRBJ1-4; CDR3nt: TGTGCCAGCAGCTTGCGGCGGGGGGAGAGGGAAAAACTGTTTTTT; CDR3aa: CASSLRRGEREKLFF
v_gene: TRBV6-1; d_gene: .; abundance: few; j_gene: TRBJ1-5; CDR3nt: TGTGCCAGCAGTGACGGGGAGATCGGTCAGCCCCAGCATTTT; CDR3aa: CASSDGEIGQPQHF
v_gene: TRBV11-2; d_gene: .; abundance: many; j_gene: TRBJ1-5; CDR3nt: TGTGCCAGCAGCTCGGGTAGACTGGGTTCTTATAGCAATCAGCCCCAGCATTTT; CDR3aa: CASSSGRLGSYSNQPQHF
v_gene: TRBV4-1; d_gene: TRBD2; abundance: .; j_gene: TRBJ2-1; CDR3nt: TGCGCCAGCAGCCGCCCCGGTGGGGGGGTTGGCAATGAGCAGTTCTTC; CDR3aa: CASSRPGGGVGNEQFF
v_gene: TRBV7-8; d_gene: .; abundance: .; j_gene: TRBJ1-2; CDR3nt: TGTGCCAGCAGCTTAGCGCCGCTACAGCTTAACTATGGCTACACCTTC; CDR3aa: CASSLAPLQLNYGYTF
v_gene: TRBV2; d_gene: .; abundance: once; j_gene: TRBJ1-4; CDR3nt: TGTGCCAGCAGATGGAAGCTAGAAAATGAAAAACTGTTTTTT; CDR3aa: CASRWKLENEKLFF
v_gene: TRBV2; d_gene: TRBD1; abundance: .; j_gene: TRBJ1-2; CDR3nt: TGTGCCAATACAGGGACAGTCATGGCCTTC; CDR3aa: CANTGTVMAF
v_gene: TRBV27; d_gene: TRBD2; abundance: .; j_gene: TRBJ2-7; CDR3nt: TGTGCCGGCACTTCCGGACTAGCTGGCTACGAGCAGTACTTC; CDR3aa: CAGTSGLAGYEQYF
v_gene: TRBV4-3; d_gene: TRBD1; abundance: few; j_gene: TRBJ1-2; CDR3nt: TGCGCCAGCAGCCAAGGGACAGGGGTTGATAGTGGCTACACCTTC; CDR3aa: CASSQGTGVDSGYTF
v_gene: TRBV4-3; d_gene: TRBD2; abundance: once; j_gene: TRBJ2-7; CDR3nt: TGCGCCAGCAGCCAAGAGGTTCGGCTAGCGGGGGTTCAGTACTTC; CDR3aa: CASSQEVRLAGVQYF
v_gene: TRBV7-2; d_gene: .; abundance: few; j_gene: TRBJ1-1; CDR3nt: TGTGCCAGCAGCTTCGAAAAACAGAAGAACACTGAAGCTTTCTTT; CDR3aa: CASSFEKQKNTEAFF
v_gene: TRBV6-5; d_gene: .; abundance: .; j_gene: TRBJ2-7; CDR3nt: TGTGCCAGCAGAACCCCCGGGACCTACGAGCAGTACTTC; CDR3aa: CASRTPGTYEQYF
v_gene: TRBV6-6; d_gene: .; abundance: .; j_gene: TRBJ2-5; CDR3nt: TGTGCCAGCAGTTACCCGGGACTCCAAGAGACCCAGTACTTC; CDR3aa: CASSYPGLQETQYF
v_gene: TRBV5-1; d_gene: .; abundance: few; j_gene: TRBJ1-4; CDR3nt: TGCGCCAGCAGCTTGGCAGGGCAGACTAATGAAAAACTGTTTTTT; CDR3aa: CASSLAGQTNEKLFF